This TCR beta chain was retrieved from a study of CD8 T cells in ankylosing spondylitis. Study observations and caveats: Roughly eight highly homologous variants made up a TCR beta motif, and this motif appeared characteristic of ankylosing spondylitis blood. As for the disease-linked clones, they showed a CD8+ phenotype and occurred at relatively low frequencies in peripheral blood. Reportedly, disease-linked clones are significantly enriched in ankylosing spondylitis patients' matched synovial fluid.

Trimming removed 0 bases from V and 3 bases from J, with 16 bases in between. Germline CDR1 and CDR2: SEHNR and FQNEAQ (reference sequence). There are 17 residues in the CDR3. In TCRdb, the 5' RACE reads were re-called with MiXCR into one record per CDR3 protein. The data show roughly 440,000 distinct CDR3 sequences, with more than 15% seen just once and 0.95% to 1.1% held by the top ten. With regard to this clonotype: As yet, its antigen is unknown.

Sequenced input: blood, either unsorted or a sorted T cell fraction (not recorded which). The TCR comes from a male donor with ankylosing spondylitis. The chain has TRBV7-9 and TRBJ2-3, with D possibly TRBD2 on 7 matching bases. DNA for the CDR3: TGTGCCAGCAGCTTAGCTTTACGGGGGGCCTCGACAGATACGCAGTATTTT. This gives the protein CASSLALRGASTDTQYF.